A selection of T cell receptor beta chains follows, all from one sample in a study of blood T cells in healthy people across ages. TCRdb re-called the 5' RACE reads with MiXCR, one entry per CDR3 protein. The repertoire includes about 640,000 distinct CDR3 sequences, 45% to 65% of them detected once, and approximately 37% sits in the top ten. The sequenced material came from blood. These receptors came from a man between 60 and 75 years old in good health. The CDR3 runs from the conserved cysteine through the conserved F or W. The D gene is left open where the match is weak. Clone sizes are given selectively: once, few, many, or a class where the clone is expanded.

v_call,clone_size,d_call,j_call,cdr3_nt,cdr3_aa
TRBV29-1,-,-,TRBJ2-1,TGCAGCGTTGAAGTTGGAACAGAGCAGTTCTTC,CSVEVGTEQFF
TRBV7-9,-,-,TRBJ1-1,TGTGCCAGCAGCTCCCAGGGGACGGCCGGGAGGGCTGAAGCTTTCTTT,CASSSQGTAGRAEAFF
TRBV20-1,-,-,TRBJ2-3,TGCAGTGCTAGAGACGGAGGGTCCAGCACAGATACGCAGTATTTT,CSARDGGSSTDTQYF
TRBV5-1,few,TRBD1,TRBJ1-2,TGCGCCAGCCGGACAGGGGAGGGGTATGGCTACACCTTC,CASRTGEGYGYTF
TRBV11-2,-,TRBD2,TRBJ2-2,TGTGCCAGCAGCTTCTTAGCGGGGGCTTCGGACACCGGGGAGCTGTTTTTT,CASSFLAGASDTGELFF
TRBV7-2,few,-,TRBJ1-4,TGTGCCAGCAGCTTAAGTTGGCGTGAAAAACTGTTTTTT,CASSLSWREKLFF
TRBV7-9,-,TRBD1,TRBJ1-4,TGTGCCAGCAGCTTCTGGACAGGGCCCGCAACTAATGAGAGACTGTTTTTT,CASSFWTGPATNERLFF
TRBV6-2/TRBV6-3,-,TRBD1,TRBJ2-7,TGTGCCAGCAGTTACCCCGGGACAGGGCTCTCCAATGAGCAGTACTTC,CASSYPGTGLSNEQYF
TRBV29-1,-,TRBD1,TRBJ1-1,TGCAGCGTCGGACAGGGGTGGACTGAAGCTTTCTTT,CSVGQGWTEAFF
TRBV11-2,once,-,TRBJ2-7,TGTGCCAGCACACCTGCCAGGAATTACGAGCAGTACTTC,CASTPARNYEQYF
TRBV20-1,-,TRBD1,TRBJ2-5,TGCAGTGAAACAGGGGGTCGCGGGGAGACCCAGTACTTC,CSETGGRGETQYF
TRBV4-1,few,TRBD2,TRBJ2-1,TGCGCCAGCAGCCAAGATCGAGAACTAGCGGGGCGAGGCTACAATGAGCAGTTCTTC,CASSQDRELAGRGYNEQFF
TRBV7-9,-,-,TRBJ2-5,TGTGCCAGCAGCCTTCACGAGGGGACCCAGTACTTC,CASSLHEGTQYF
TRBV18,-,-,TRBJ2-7,TGTGCCAGCTCACCCGGGGGATGCCCGCAGTACTTC,CASSPGGCPQYF
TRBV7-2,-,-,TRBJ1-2,TGTGCCAGCAGCGTAGACAGCGCTAACTATGGCTACACCTTC,CASSVDSANYGYTF
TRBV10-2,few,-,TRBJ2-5,TGCGCCAGCAGTGATTTGAGCCCACGAAAGGAGTACTTC,CASSDLSPRKEYF
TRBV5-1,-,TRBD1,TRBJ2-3,TGCGCCAGCAGCTCGACAGGGGCGGCAGATACGCAGTATTTT,CASSSTGAADTQYF
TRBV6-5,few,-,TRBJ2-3,TGTGCCAGCAGGGTGGGGGGTTCAGATACGCAGTATTTT,CASRVGGSDTQYF
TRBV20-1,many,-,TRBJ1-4,TGCAGTGCTCATAACTCTTTGGGGAATGAAAAACTGTTTTTT,CSAHNSLGNEKLFF
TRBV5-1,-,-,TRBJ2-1,TGCGCCAGCAGCTTGGCGGGGGTAGCCTCCTACAATGAGCAGTTCTTC,CASSLAGVASYNEQFF
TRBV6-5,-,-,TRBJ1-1,TGTGCCAGCAGGCATCAGGGTTGGAACACTGAAGCTTTCTTT,CASRHQGWNTEAFF
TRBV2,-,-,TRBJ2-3,TGTGCCAGCAGTGAGGTGACAACCACAGATACGCAGTATTTT,CASSEVTTTDTQYF
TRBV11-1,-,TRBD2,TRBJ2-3,TGTGCCAGCAGCCTTAACCCGTCAACACTAGCGGGGGGCTTTAGCACAGATACGCAGTATTTT,CASSLNPSTLAGGFSTDTQYF
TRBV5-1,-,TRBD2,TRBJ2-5,TGCGCCAGCAGCGGCGGGACTAGAAGCTCGGAGACCCAGTACTTC,CASSGGTRSSETQYF
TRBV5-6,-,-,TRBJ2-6,TGTGCCAGCAGCTATTGGGGTCCTGGGGCCAACGTCCTGACTTTC,CASSYWGPGANVLTF
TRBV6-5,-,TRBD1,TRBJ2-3,TGTGCCAGCAGTCCGGACAGGCCCACAGATACGCAGTATTTT,CASSPDRPTDTQYF
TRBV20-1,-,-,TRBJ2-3,TGCAGTGCTGCTCGGGGGGCACAAGATACGCAGTATTTT,CSAARGAQDTQYF
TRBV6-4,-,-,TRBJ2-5,TGTGCCACCCAGAGCGGGTTTGAGACCCAGTACTTC,CATQSGFETQYF
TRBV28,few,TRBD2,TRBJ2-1,TGTGCCAGCAACCAGGGGACTAGCGGACACTACAATGAGCAGTTCTTC,CASNQGTSGHYNEQFF
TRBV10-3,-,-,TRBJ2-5,TGTGCCATCAGTGAGTCCGGGGATCCAAGAGAAGGAGAGACCCAGTACTTC,CAISESGDPREGETQYF
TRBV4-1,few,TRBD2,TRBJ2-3,TGCGCCAGCAGCCAAGACGGGACTAGCGGATACACAGATACGCAGTATTTT,CASSQDGTSGYTDTQYF
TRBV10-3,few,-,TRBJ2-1,TGTGCCATCAGTGAGTCGAGGACAGGGACTAACAGGGGGTCTGGGGAGCAGTTCTTC,CAISESRTGTNRGSGEQFF
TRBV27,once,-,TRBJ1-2,TGTGCCAGCAGCCGAAGGACAGAGAGCTATGGCTACACCTTC,CASSRRTESYGYTF
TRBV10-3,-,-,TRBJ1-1,TGTGCCTCCTACGACAGATTGAACACTGAAGCTTTCTTT,CASYDRLNTEAFF
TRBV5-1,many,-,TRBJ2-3,TGCGCCAGCAGCTTGGAAAGCCGTGCGGATACGCAGTATTTT,CASSLESRADTQYF
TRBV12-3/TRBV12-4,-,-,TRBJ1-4,TGTGCCAGCCGACCCACCGGGACGGTGAATGAAAAACTGTTTTTT,CASRPTGTVNEKLFF
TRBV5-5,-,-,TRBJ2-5,TGTGCCAGCAGCCCTAGAATGCCTTGGGAGACCCAGTACTTC,CASSPRMPWETQYF
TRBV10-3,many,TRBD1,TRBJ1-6,TGTGCCATCAGTGAACGGGAACAGGGGGAATCACCCCTCCACTTT,CAISEREQGESPLHF
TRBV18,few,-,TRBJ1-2,TGTGCCAGCTCACCACCGGCCCGGGGGGGCTACACCTTC,CASSPPARGGYTF
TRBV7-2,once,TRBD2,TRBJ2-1,TGTGCCAGCAGCTTAGATGGACTAGCGGGGAATGAGCAGTTCTTC,CASSLDGLAGNEQFF
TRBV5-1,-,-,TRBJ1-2,TGCGCCAGCAGCCCGGACAAGGCCTATGGCTACACCTTC,CASSPDKAYGYTF
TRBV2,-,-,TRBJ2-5,TGTGCCAGCACTGGTCGGGAGACCCAGTACTTC,CASTGRETQYF
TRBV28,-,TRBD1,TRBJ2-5,TGTGCCAGCAGTTCCTACGGACAGGGGAGTGGTGGAGAGACCCAGTACTTC,CASSSYGQGSGGETQYF
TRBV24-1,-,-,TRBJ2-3,TGTGCCACCAGGGCAAACACAGATACGCAGTATTTT,CATRANTDTQYF
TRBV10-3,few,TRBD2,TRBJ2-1,TGTGCCATCACCGACCTCGGACTAGCTGTTGAGCAGTTCTTC,CAITDLGLAVEQFF
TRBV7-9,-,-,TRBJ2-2,TGTGCCAGCAGCTTAGGACAAGTTTCCGGGGAGCTGTTTTTT,CASSLGQVSGELFF
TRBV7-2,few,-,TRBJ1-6,TGTGCCAGCAGCGTCGGGGCCACCTATAATTCACCCCTCCACTTT,CASSVGATYNSPLHF
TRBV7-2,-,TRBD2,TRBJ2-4,TGTGCCAGCAGCTTAGGAGGGCGGGGGATAGCCAAAAACATTCAGTACTTC,CASSLGGRGIAKNIQYF
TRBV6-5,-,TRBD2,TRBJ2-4,TGTGCCAGCAGTCCGGGAGGGAGCATTCAGTACTTC,CASSPGGSIQYF
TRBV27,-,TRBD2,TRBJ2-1,TGTGCCAGCAGAGATAGCGGGAGAAGCTCCTACAATGAGCAGTTCTTC,CASRDSGRSSYNEQFF
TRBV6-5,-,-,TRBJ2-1,TGTGCCAGCAGACTCTCGACAGATTTCTACAATGAGCAGTTCTTC,CASRLSTDFYNEQFF
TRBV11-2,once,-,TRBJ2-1,TGTGCCAGCAGCTTAGCCGGGACTCGCGAGCAGTTCTTC,CASSLAGTREQFF
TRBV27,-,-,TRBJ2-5,TGTGCCAGCAGTGAGAGGTTGAGGGACCAAGAGACCCAGTACTTC,CASSERLRDQETQYF
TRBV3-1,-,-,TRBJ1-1,TGTGCCAGCAGCCAAGAGAAGCGCACTGAAGCTTTCTTT,CASSQEKRTEAFF
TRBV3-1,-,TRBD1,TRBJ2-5,TGTGCCAGCAGCCACCTTGGACAGGGGGTTACGGAGACCCAGTACTTC,CASSHLGQGVTETQYF
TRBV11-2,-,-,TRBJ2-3,TGTGCCAGCAGCCCTGTTGGGACAGATACGCAGTATTTT,CASSPVGTDTQYF
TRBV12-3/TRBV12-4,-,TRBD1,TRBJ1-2,TGTGCCAGCAGTTTATACGGGACAGGGGGACATGGCTACACCTTC,CASSLYGTGGHGYTF